This TCR beta chain was found in a study of CD8+CD57+ T cells in acquired aplastic anemia. Between the trimmed V and J ends, which lost 1 base and 0 bases, there was a span of 7 bases. The germline V gene encodes CDR1 SEHNR and CDR2 FQNEAQ (reference sequence). There are 14 residues in the CDR3. The TCR beta profiling, which covered VDJ combination and CDR3 sequence, was carried out using genomic DNA as the template. From the reads, TCRdb called clonotypes with MiXCR, one entry per CDR3 protein. The data hold 150,000 to 200,000 distinct CDR3 sequences, with 71% observed a single time. Only a few counts were recorded for this clonotype. The sequenced patients had an expansion of CD8+CD57+ cells seen by flow cytometry.

The sample taken for sequencing was sorted CD4+, CD8+, or CD8+CD57+ T cells (not recorded which) from PBMCs. This clonotype was obtained from a human donor with aplastic anemia. The chain links TRBV7-9 to TRBJ2-7; D perhaps matches TRBD1 (6 bases). CDR3 DNA: TGTGCCAGCAGCTTAGACAGGGCCTCCTACGAGCAGTACTTC. Protein: CASSLDRASYEQYF. Full variable domain (outside the CDR3, taken from reference TRBV7-9 and TRBJ2-7): DTGVSQNPRHKITKRGQNVTFRCDPISEHNRLYWYRQTLGQGPEFLTYFQNEAQLEKSRLLSDRFSAERPKGSFSTLEIQRTEQGDSAMYLCASSLDRASYEQYFGPGTRLTVT.